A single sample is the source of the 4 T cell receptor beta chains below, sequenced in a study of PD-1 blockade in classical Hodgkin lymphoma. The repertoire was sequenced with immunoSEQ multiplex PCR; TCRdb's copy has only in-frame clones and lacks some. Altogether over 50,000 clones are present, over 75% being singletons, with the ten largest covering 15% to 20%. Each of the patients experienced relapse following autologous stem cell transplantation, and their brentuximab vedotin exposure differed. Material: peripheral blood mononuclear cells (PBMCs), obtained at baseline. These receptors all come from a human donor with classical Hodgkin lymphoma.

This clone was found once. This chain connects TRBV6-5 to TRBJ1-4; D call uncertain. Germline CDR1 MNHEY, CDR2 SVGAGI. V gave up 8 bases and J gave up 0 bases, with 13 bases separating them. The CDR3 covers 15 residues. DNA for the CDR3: TGTGCCAGCGGTAGGAACGGCGCAACTAATGAAAAACTGTTTTTT. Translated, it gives CASGRNGATNEKLFF.

CDR3 in DNA: TGTGCCACCAGCAGAGAGAGGGGGCGCGCCGGGGAGCTGTTTTTT. Translated: CATSRERGRAGELFF. The V gene is TRBV15, the J gene TRBJ2-2, with 7 bases matching TRBD1. The V gene's germline CDR1 is LNHNV and CDR2 YYDKDF (reference sequence). CDR3 size: 15 residues. V dropped 0 bases and J dropped 6; count of bases not matched to a gene: 4.

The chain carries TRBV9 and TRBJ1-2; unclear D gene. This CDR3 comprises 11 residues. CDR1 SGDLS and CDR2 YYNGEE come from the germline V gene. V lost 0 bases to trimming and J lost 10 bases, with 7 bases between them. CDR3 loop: CASSVAWTYTF. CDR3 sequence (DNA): TGTGCCAGCAGCGTAGCTTGGACCTACACCTTC.

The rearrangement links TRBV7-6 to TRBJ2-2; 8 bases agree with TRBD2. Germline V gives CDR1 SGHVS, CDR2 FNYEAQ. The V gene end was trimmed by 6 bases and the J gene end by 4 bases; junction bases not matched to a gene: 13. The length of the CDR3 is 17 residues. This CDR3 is CASRSGAAGGSTGELFF. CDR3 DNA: TGTGCCAGCAGGTCAGGGGCCGCGGGAGGAAGCACCGGGGAGCTGTTTTTT. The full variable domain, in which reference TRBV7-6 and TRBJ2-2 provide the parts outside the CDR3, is GAGVSQSPRYKVTKRGQDVALRCDPISGHVSLYWYRQALGQGPEFLTYFNYEAQQDKSGLPNDRFSAERPEGSISTLTIQRTEQRDSAMYRCASRSGAAGGSTGELFFGEGSRLTVL.